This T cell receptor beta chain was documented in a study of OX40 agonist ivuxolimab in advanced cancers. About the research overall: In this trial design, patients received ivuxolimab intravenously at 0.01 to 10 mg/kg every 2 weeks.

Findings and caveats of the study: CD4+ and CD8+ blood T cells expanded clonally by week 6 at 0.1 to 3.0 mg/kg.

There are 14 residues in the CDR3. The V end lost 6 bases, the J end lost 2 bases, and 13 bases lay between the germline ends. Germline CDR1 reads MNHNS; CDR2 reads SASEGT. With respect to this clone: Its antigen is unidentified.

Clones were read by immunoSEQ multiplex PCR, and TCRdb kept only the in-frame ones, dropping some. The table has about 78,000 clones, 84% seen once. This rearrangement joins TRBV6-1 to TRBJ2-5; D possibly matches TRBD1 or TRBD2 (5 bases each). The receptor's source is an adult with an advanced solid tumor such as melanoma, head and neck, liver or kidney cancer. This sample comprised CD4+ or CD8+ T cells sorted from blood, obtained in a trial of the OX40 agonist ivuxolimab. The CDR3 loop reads CASSRDRLQETQYF. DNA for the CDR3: TGTGCCAGCAGCCGGGACCGCCTTCAAGAGACCCAGTACTTC.